The 13 T cell receptor beta chains below were found in one sample sequenced in a study of T cells after yellow fever vaccination. TCRdb re-called the 5' RACE reads through MiXCR, storing one row per CDR3 protein. The sample lists some 48,000 distinct CDR3 sequences, around 6.4% occurring once. The sequencing here drew on PBMCs, either bulk or a sorted T-cell subset (CD4+, CD8+, memory, or dextramer-sorted; not recorded which), taken 45 days after the yellow fever booster vaccination. These receptor sequences come from a man younger than 45 who received the YFV17D yellow fever vaccine.

This clonotype turned up a few times. The chain joins TRBV28 to TRBJ2-1; D is uncertain. Germline CDR1 is MDHEN and CDR2 is SYDVKM. Trimming pared 4 bases from V and 3 bases from J, leaving 10 bases between. The CDR3 runs to 14 residues. The CDR3 region has the DNA TGTGCCAGCAGTTACCGGGTGCTCTACAATGAGCAGTTCTTC. It is translated as CASSYRVLYNEQFF.

On this clonotype: A much larger clone sits a single nucleotide away, making a read error possible. This rearrangement joins TRBV19 to TRBJ2-1; 7 bases agree with TRBD2. The germline V gene has CDR1 LNHDA and CDR2 SQIVND (reference sequence). This CDR3 comprises 17 residues. The V segment lost 5 bases and the J segment 12 bases; nucleotides outside the gene matches: 22. This CDR3 reads CASSPPLSGTLQDAQFF. CDR3 nucleotides: TGTGCCAGTAGTCCTCCCTTAAGCGGGACCCTCCAGGATGCGCAGTTCTTC.

V gene TRBV5-4 combines with J gene TRBJ2-7; D gene uncertain. Germline assignment: CDR1 SGHNT and CDR2 YYREEE (reference sequence). The V end was cut by 3 bases, the J end by 0 bases, with 7 bases between. The CDR3 consists of 13 residues. CDR3 protein: CASSSMGSYEQYF. CDR3 coding DNA: TGTGCCAGCAGCTCGATGGGCTCCTACGAGCAGTACTTC.

This chain joins TRBV9 and TRBJ2-2, with D maybe TRBD1 (6 bases). Germline V CDR1 and CDR2: SGDLS, YYNGEE. Trimming pared 0 bases from V and 8 bases from J, leaving 8 bases between. The CDR3 runs 13 residues. This CDR3 reads CASSVVGGGELFF. CDR3 DNA: TGTGCCAGCAGCGTAGTAGGGGGAGGGGAGCTGTTTTTT.

At least ten counts were recorded for this clonotype. The rearrangement uses TRBV6-1 and TRBJ2-7; D gene ambiguous. Trimming took 2 bases from V and 4 from J, leaving 3 bases between them. The CDR3 runs to 11 residues. Germline CDR1 MNHNS, CDR2 SASEGT. CDR3 loop: CASSELYEQYF. CDR3 DNA sequence: TGTGCCAGCAGTGAATTATACGAGCAGTACTTC.

Ten or more counts support this clonotype. The chain combines TRBV6-6 with TRBJ2-7; D gene ambiguous. Deletions cut 5 bases from V and 4 bases from J, with 9 bases between. This CDR3 region has 12 residues. The germline V gene has CDR1 MNHNY and CDR2 SVGAGI (reference sequence). CDR3 bases: TGTGCCAGCAGTCCCGCTGTTTACGAGCAGTACTTC. Its protein product is CASSPAVYEQYF.

This clonotype appeared a few times. The chain employs TRBV7-8 and TRBJ1-1; D gene ambiguous. Trimming left V 0 bases short and J 0 bases short, with 11 bases between. The CDR3 sequence is 16 residues long. CDR1 SGHVS and CDR2 FQNEAQ come from the germline V gene. The CDR3 coding sequence is TGTGCCAGCAGCTTAGCGAGTAGGTTCATGAACACTGAAGCTTTCTTT. The encoded protein is CASSLASRFMNTEAFF.

V is TRBV7-8 and J is TRBJ2-1; D is possibly TRBD2 (6 bases). V lost 4 bases, J lost 3 bases, and 16 bases lay in between. Germline V gene data show CDR1 as SGHVS and CDR2 as FQNEAQ. CDR3 length: 16 amino acids. In DNA form, the CDR3 reads TGTGCCAGCAGCTCCGATACGGGGGAGTACTACAATGAGCAGTTCTTC. This translates into CASSSDTGEYYNEQFF.

This clonotype was seen only a few times. The CDR3 sequence is CASSPRQGDIETQYF. The DNA for the CDR3 is TGTGCCAGCTCACCAAGACAGGGGGATATAGAGACCCAGTACTTC. The chain combines TRBV18 with TRBJ2-5; 9 bases fit TRBD1. Germline V lookup: CDR1 KGHSH, CDR2 LQKENI. J lost 4 bases, V lost 2 bases, and 5 bases had no gene match. CDR3 length: 15 residues.

This clonotype was counted a few times. The chain employs TRBV5-1 and TRBJ2-3; TRBD1 is a possible D gene (6 bases). Germline CDR1 is SGHRS and CDR2 is YFSETQ. The CDR3 spans 15 residues. V lost 3 bases and J lost 2, with 13 bases in between. CDR3 nucleotides: TGCGCCAGCAGCTACTACCGGGACAACACAGATACGCAGTATTTT. Amino acids: CASSYYRDNTDTQYF.

Only a few counts were recorded for this clonotype. The chain carries TRBV19 and TRBJ2-1, with a possible D match to TRBD2 (5 bases). The CDR3 is 14 residues long. Germline V gives CDR1 LNHDA, CDR2 SQIVND (reference sequence). Trimming left V 3 bases short and J 5 bases short, with 11 bases between. The CDR3 protein is CASSIWRADNEQFF. The CDR3 nucleotides read TGTGCCAGTAGTATTTGGCGGGCGGACAATGAGCAGTTCTTC.

This clonotype was observed many times. This sequence joins TRBV9 and TRBJ2-1; no definite D call. CDR3 size: 11 residues. The germline V and J ends were trimmed by 3 bases and 8 bases, with 6 bases remaining between them. Germline V gene lookup returns CDR1 SGDLS and CDR2 YYNGEE. CDR3 in amino acids: CASSDVDEQFF. The CDR3, as DNA: TGTGCCAGCAGCGACGTTGATGAGCAGTTCTTC.

This clonotype was found a few times. The gene calls are TRBV19 and TRBJ1-1; D may be TRBD1 (6 bases). This CDR3 region has 13 residues. Trimming left V 9 bases short and J 6 bases short, with 17 bases between. Germline V lookup: CDR1 LNHDA, CDR2 SQIVND (reference sequence). The CDR3, as DNA: TGTGCCAGCATGAAACAGGGCCACGCTGAAGCTTTCTTT. Its protein is CASMKQGHAEAFF.